This passage covers 18 T cell receptor beta chains from one sample sequenced in a study of CD8 T cells in ankylosing spondylitis. These receptors lack a known antigen. One entry per CDR3 protein, called by TCRdb with MiXCR from the 5' RACE reads. The sample contains 750,000 to 850,000 distinct CDR3 sequences, about 10% of which appear only once. Study observations and caveats: There was a TCR beta motif, made of several highly homologous variants, that appeared characteristic of ankylosing spondylitis blood.

Input material: blood, either unsorted or a sorted T cell fraction (not recorded which). Source of these receptors: a male donor with ankylosing spondylitis.

The rearrangement joins TRBV4-3 to TRBJ2-3; perhaps TRBD2 as D (6 bases). CDR1 is LGHNA, CDR2 YSLEER, per germline. The germline V and J ends were trimmed by 1 base and 2 bases, with 13 bases remaining between them. The CDR3 is 16 residues long. CDR3 sequence reads: CASSQVRTSPTDTQYF. The CDR3 DNA sequence: TGCGCCAGCAGCCAAGTTAGAACTAGCCCCACAGATACGCAGTATTTT.

This clonotype appeared a few times. The V call is TRBV9, the J call TRBJ2-3, with D possibly matching TRBD2 (5 bases). This CDR3 comprises 14 residues. Germline CDR1 is SGDLS and CDR2 is YYNGEE. V dropped 2 bases and J dropped 6 bases, with 13 bases sitting between them. The CDR3, as DNA: TGTGCCAGCAGCGTGGGTAGTAGAGGGGATACGCAGTATTTT. Encoded protein: CASSVGSRGDTQYF.

This clonotype occurred a few times. The chain combines TRBV7-9 with TRBJ2-5; D might be TRBD1 (5 bases). V lost 4 bases and J 7 bases, leaving 10 bases between the germline ends. Germline lookup yields CDR1 SEHNR and CDR2 FQNEAQ (reference sequence). The length of the CDR3 is 12 residues. CDR3 DNA: TGTGCCAGCAGCTGGGGCCCCTGGACCCAGTACTTC. Translated, it gives CASSWGPWTQYF.

Ten or more counts support this clonotype. The chain uses TRBV20-1 and TRBJ2-1; D gene ambiguous. The CDR3 is made up of 14 amino acids. The V gene lost 5 bases and the J gene lost 0 bases, with 11 bases spanning the gap. CDR1 is DFQATT, CDR2 SNEGSKA, per germline (reference sequence). For the CDR3, the DNA is TGCAGTGCTCTCAACGGGCTCTCCTACAATGAGCAGTTCTTC. This codes for CSALNGLSYNEQFF.

This clonotype showed up just a few times. The chain has TRBV28 and TRBJ2-2, with a possible D match to TRBD2 (5 bases). This CDR3 contains 16 residues. Trimming stripped 7 bases from V and 0 bases from J, with 15 bases between. Germline V gene lookup returns CDR1 MDHEN and CDR2 SYDVKM. CDR3 sequence: CASTPWSGANTGELFF. The DNA for the CDR3 is TGTGCCAGCACCCCATGGAGCGGAGCGAACACCGGGGAGCTGTTTTTT.

This clonotype was seen at least ten times. The chain uses TRBV12-3 or TRBV12-4 and TRBJ1-1; 12 bases match TRBD1. The CDR3 loop spans 15 amino acids. With 8 bases clipped from V and 6 bases from J, the junction kept 10 bases outside the gene matches. CDR3 loop: CASPHRGDRGPEAFF. The CDR3 nucleotides read TGTGCCAGCCCCCACCGAGGGGACAGGGGGCCTGAAGCTTTCTTT.

This chain joins TRBV9 and TRBJ1-6, with D perhaps TRBD1 (5 bases). V was clipped by 3 bases and J by 0 bases, with 13 bases between them. CDR1 and CDR2 (germline): SGDLS, YYNGEE. This CDR3 region has 17 residues. The CDR3 here is CASSARGWSSYNSPLHF. CDR3 coding DNA: TGTGCCAGCAGCGCTAGGGGCTGGAGCTCCTATAATTCACCCCTCCACTTT. The variable domain in full, completed from reference TRBV9 and TRBJ1-6, reads DSGVTQTPKHLITATGQRVTLRCSPRSGDLSVYWYQQSLDQGLQFLIQYYNGEERAKGNILERFSAQQFPDLHSELNLSSLELGDSALYFCASSARGWSSYNSPLHFGNGTRLTVT.

Only a few counts were recorded for this clonotype. V is TRBV29-1 and J is TRBJ2-5; D might be TRBD2 (5 bases). The CDR3 sequence is 13 residues long. V dropped 7 bases and J dropped 5 bases, with 17 bases sitting between them. CDR1 and CDR2 (germline): SQVTM, ANQGSEA. The CDR3 coding sequence is TGCAGCGCCTCTTCCCCGGGGTCTGAGACCCAGTACTTC. The encoded protein is CSASSPGSETQYF.

This clonotype was picked up many times. The chain uses TRBV12-3 or TRBV12-4 and TRBJ1-4; unclear D gene. Trimming removed 3 bases from V and 8 bases from J, with 4 bases in between. The CDR3 has 11 residues. DNA for the CDR3: TGTGCCAGCAGTTTTTACGAAAAACTGTTTTTT. Protein: CASSFYEKLFF.

This clonotype was counted ten times or more. The chain uses TRBV5-6 and TRBJ2-7; D remains ambiguous. The germline V gene has CDR1 SGHDT and CDR2 YYEEEE. The CDR3 loop spans 13 amino acids. V lost 2 bases, J lost 7 bases, and 13 bases lay in between. This CDR3 is CASSFSGFGEQYF. The CDR3 nucleotides read TGTGCCAGCAGCTTTTCCGGATTCGGGGAGCAGTACTTC.

The chain has TRBV20-1 and TRBJ2-7; 10 bases are shared with TRBD2. The CDR3 extends over 15 amino acids. Germline values: CDR1 DFQATT, CDR2 SNEGSKA (reference sequence). The J segment lost 1 base and the V segment lost 1 base, leaving 4 bases of the junction unmatched. The CDR3 DNA sequence: TGCAGTGCTAGAGTAGCGGGGGGACTTTCCTACGAGCAGTACTTC. It codes for CSARVAGGLSYEQYF.

This clonotype turned up a few times. The chain is built from TRBV20-1 and TRBJ2-7, with D uncertain. The length of the CDR3 is 13 residues. V dropped 6 bases and J dropped 2 bases, with 14 bases sitting between them. The V gene's germline CDR1 is DFQATT and CDR2 SNEGSKA (reference sequence). The CDR3 reads CSAARSSPYEQYF. CDR3 DNA sequence: TGCAGTGCGGCAAGGTCTTCCCCCTACGAGCAGTACTTC.

This clonotype was counted ten times or more. DNA of the CDR3: TGCGCCAGCAGCTTGGCTTCGTCTACGGAGCAGTACTTC. It encodes CASSLASSTEQYF. The chain carries TRBV5-1 and TRBJ2-7; D gene uncertain. The germline CDR1 and CDR2 sequences are SGHRS and YFSETQ. Trimming shortened V by 0 bases and J by 7 bases, and 11 bases separated the two germline ends. The CDR3 has 13 residues.

This clonotype was seen only a few times. The gene calls are TRBV7-9 and TRBJ1-3; tentatively, D is TRBD1 (5 bases). V lost 4 bases to trimming and J lost 2 bases, with 12 bases between them. From germline, CDR1 is SEHNR and CDR2 FQNEAQ (reference sequence). This CDR3 spans 15 amino acids. For the CDR3, the DNA is TGTGCCAGCAGCTGGGGGGGTTCCGCTGGAAACACCATATATTTT. The encoded protein is CASSWGGSAGNTIYF.

This rearrangement joins TRBV24-1 to TRBJ2-3; the D call may be TRBD1 or TRBD2 (5 bases each). This CDR3 is 13 amino acids long. V shed 7 bases and J shed 7 bases, with 14 bases lying between them. Germline V gene lookup returns CDR1 KGHDR and CDR2 SFDVKD. The CDR3 DNA sequence: TGTGCCACCAGAGCGTCCGGGACGTATACGCAGTATTTT. The encoded protein is CATRASGTYTQYF.

This clonotype was seen ten or more times. The chain carries TRBV7-9 and TRBJ1-1; unclear D gene. Germline lookup yields CDR1 SEHNR and CDR2 FQNEAQ (reference sequence). There are 13 residues in the CDR3. V lost 5 bases to trimming and J lost 1 base, with 8 bases between them. CDR3 loop: CASSRSQNTEAFF. The CDR3 DNA reads TGTGCCAGCAGCCGCTCTCAGAACACTGAAGCTTTCTTT.

The rearrangement uses TRBV20-1 and TRBJ1-1; no reliable D call. Trimming cost V 6 bases and J 2 bases, with 16 bases left between them. This CDR3 contains 14 residues. The germline gives CDR1 DFQATT, CDR2 SNEGSKA (reference sequence). The DNA for the CDR3 is TGCAGTGCCCCTTACCCCCCGAGAAACACTGAAGCTTTCTTT. Its translation: CSAPYPPRNTEAFF.

This clonotype was found many times. The CDR3 nucleotides are TGCGCCAGCAGCTTGGCAGACGGATACGAGCAGTACTTC. Its translation: CASSLADGYEQYF. V and J are TRBV5-1 and TRBJ2-7; unclear D gene. CDR1 SGHRS and CDR2 YFSETQ come from the germline V gene. The CDR3 has 13 amino acids. The V gene lost 0 bases and the J gene lost 4 bases, with 8 bases spanning the gap.